This is a list of T cell receptor beta chains from one sample in a study of shared clonotypes between healthy human individuals. Only in-frame clones appear in the TCRdb table, and some are missing; sequencing was by immunoSEQ multiplex PCR. Counted here are 2 million to 3 million clones, roughly 93% occurring once; the ten biggest clones make up roughly 0.39%. The specimen was naive CD4+ T cells from PBMCs. These receptors were collected from a man aged 18 to 30 in good health. Some clones in this sample may be carry-over from other donors' samples. Each CDR3 is given with its conserved first and last residue. D genes are given only for firm matches. Clone size is shown for a subset of rows, as once, few, many or a class of expanded clone.

V gene,clone size,D gene,J gene,CDR3 DNA,CDR3 protein
TRBV28,.,.,TRBJ1-1,TGTGCCAGCAGTCCCAGGGATATGGCTTTCTTT,CASSPRDMAFF
TRBV5-1,.,.,TRBJ2-7,TGCGCCAGCAGCCGTGATTTGATCGACGAGCAGTACTTC,CASSRDLIDEQYF
TRBV28,once,.,TRBJ2-6,TGTGCCAGCAGTTTACAGCTGGGGGGCTCTGGGGCCAACGTCCTGACTTTC,CASSLQLGGSGANVLTF
TRBV30,once,TRBD2,TRBJ2-1,TGTGCCTGGACCAAAGGACTAGCGGTTTACAATGAGCAGTTCTTC,CAWTKGLAVYNEQFF
TRBV6-5,.,TRBD2,TRBJ2-7,TGTGCCAGCAGTTACTCGGGGCGGGAGGGGTCCTACGAGCAGTACTTC,CASSYSGREGSYEQYF
TRBV5-1,.,.,TRBJ2-7,TGCGCCAGCAGACCCGACAGTTCTACCTACGAGCAGTACTTC,CASRPDSSTYEQYF
TRBV28,.,.,TRBJ2-7,TGTGCCAGCAGTATAAGACAAACCTACGAGCAGTACTTC,CASSIRQTYEQYF
TRBV5-1,.,.,TRBJ2-2,TGCGCCAGCAGCTTGGAGGGGGGCGCCGGGGAGCTGTTTTTT,CASSLEGGAGELFF
TRBV2,.,.,TRBJ2-1,TGTGCCAGCAGTATCCGGCGGGACAATGAGCAGTTCTTC,CASSIRRDNEQFF
TRBV10-3,.,TRBD2,TRBJ2-1,TGTGCCATCAGCCGTGGACTAGCGGGAGGAGGATCCTACAATGAGCAGTTCTTC,CAISRGLAGGGSYNEQFF
TRBV28,.,.,TRBJ1-2,TGTGCCAGCAGTTTCGGGGGGCTCCCAGGCTATGGCTACACCTTC,CASSFGGLPGYGYTF
TRBV13,.,.,TRBJ2-7,TGTGCCAGCAGCTTACTGGGGGTTCTCTACGAGCAGTACTTC,CASSLLGVLYEQYF
TRBV25-1,.,.,TRBJ1-2,TGTGCCAGCAGTGAATTTCGGGGAATTAGTGGCTACACCTTC,CASSEFRGISGYTF
TRBV5-1,.,TRBD1,TRBJ2-5,TGCGCCAGCAGCCGGGGTGGGACAGGCCAAGAGACCCAGTACTTC,CASSRGGTGQETQYF
TRBV5-4,.,.,TRBJ2-1,TGTGCCAGCAGCTTGGTGGCGGCCCCCTACAATGAGCAGTTCTTC,CASSLVAAPYNEQFF
TRBV19,.,TRBD2,TRBJ2-2,TGTGCCAGTTCGCTCGCGGGAGGGACCGGGGAGCTGTTTTTT,CASSLAGGTGELFF
TRBV5-1,.,.,TRBJ1-3,TGCGCCAGCAGCTCGGCAGGGGGAAACACCATATATTTT,CASSSAGGNTIYF
TRBV5-1,.,TRBD1,TRBJ2-1,TGCGCCAGCAGCTTACAGGGGGTCGACAATGAGCAGTTCTTC,CASSLQGVDNEQFF
TRBV9,.,.,TRBJ2-2,TGTGCCAGCAGCGTAGATGGCGGCACCGGGGAGCTGTTTTTT,CASSVDGGTGELFF
TRBV6-5,.,TRBD1,TRBJ1-5,TGTGCCAGCAATAAGGGGACAGTTTCGAATCAGCCCCAGCATTTT,CASNKGTVSNQPQHF
TRBV7-9,.,.,TRBJ2-6,TGTGCCAGCAGCTATACCTCTGGGGCCAACGTCCTGACTTTC,CASSYTSGANVLTF
TRBV18,.,TRBD1,TRBJ2-7,TGTGCCAGCTCACTACTAACGGGACAGGGGACTTCCTACGAGCAGTACTTC,CASSLLTGQGTSYEQYF
TRBV7-9,.,.,TRBJ2-3,TGTGCCAGCACCAGGGGCTGGACTACTAAGCCCAGCACAGATACGCAGTATTTT,CASTRGWTTKPSTDTQYF
TRBV5-8,once,TRBD2,TRBJ2-3,TGTGCCAGCAGCACCGGGACTAGCGGGAGTTTGTTAACAGATACGCAGTATTTT,CASSTGTSGSLLTDTQYF
TRBV28,.,TRBD1,TRBJ2-3,TGTGCCAGCAGTTTTCCACCGGGACAGGGGGCTGGGTGGGGCACAGATACGCAGTATTTT,CASSFPPGQGAGWGTDTQYF
TRBV19,.,.,TRBJ1-2,TGTGCCAGTAGTATAAGTGCTAACTATGGCTACACCTTC,CASSISANYGYTF
TRBV6-5,.,.,TRBJ1-5,TGTGCCAGCAGTTCCCGGGAACATCAGCCCCAGCATTTT,CASSSREHQPQHF
TRBV6-5,once,.,TRBJ2-7,TGTGCCAGCAGTTACTCTATGCACGTCGGGAGATACGAGCAGTACTTC,CASSYSMHVGRYEQYF
TRBV6-5,.,.,TRBJ1-1,TGTGCCAGCAGTTACTCAGGCTCTGCGGGCACTGAAGCTTTCTTT,CASSYSGSAGTEAFF
TRBV27,.,.,TRBJ1-5,TGTGCCAGCAGTCCGCGACCCTATAGCAATCAGCCCCAGCATTTT,CASSPRPYSNQPQHF
TRBV7-3,.,.,TRBJ2-5,TGTGCCAGCAGCCCACGAGGGAGAGGTTGGGAGACCCAGTACTTC,CASSPRGRGWETQYF
TRBV5-1,.,TRBD2,TRBJ2-5,TGCGCCAGCAGCCCTGCGGGACTAGCGGGAAACCAAGAGACCCAGTACTTC,CASSPAGLAGNQETQYF
TRBV2,.,.,TRBJ1-2,TGTGCCAGCAGGTATTGGGGTATCGATGGCTACACCTTC,CASRYWGIDGYTF
TRBV28,.,.,TRBJ1-2,TGTGCCAGCAGTTACCCACTGGGAGGGAAGTCCAACTATGGCTACACCTTC,CASSYPLGGKSNYGYTF
TRBV19,.,TRBD1,TRBJ2-3,TGTGCCAGTAGTCCCCGGGACAGGGGTAAAGATACGCAGTATTTT,CASSPRDRGKDTQYF
TRBV18,.,TRBD2,TRBJ2-1,TGTGCCAGCTCACTACTAGCGGGAGGGTCATACAATGAGCAGTTCTTC,CASSLLAGGSYNEQFF
TRBV7-9,.,TRBD1,TRBJ1-2,TGTGCCAGCAGCCGACAGGGATCTGGCTACACCTTC,CASSRQGSGYTF
TRBV6-5,.,TRBD2,TRBJ2-7,TGTGCCAGCAGGTTAGCGGGAGGATCCTACGAGCAGTACTTC,CASRLAGGSYEQYF
TRBV2,.,TRBD2,TRBJ2-5,TGTGCCAGCAGGGAACTAGCGGGAGTTCAAGAGACCCAGTACTTC,CASRELAGVQETQYF
TRBV5-4,.,.,TRBJ2-3,TGTGCCAGCAGCGTACCGCAGGGGTCCGGTACAGATACGCAGTATTTT,CASSVPQGSGTDTQYF
TRBV29-1,.,TRBD1,TRBJ2-7,TGCAGCGTTGGGGACAGGGGGACCTACGAGCAGTACTTC,CSVGDRGTYEQYF
TRBV5-6,.,.,TRBJ2-3,TGTGCCAGCAGGGTGGGCAGGGCAGATACGCAGTATTTT,CASRVGRADTQYF
TRBV5-6,once,.,TRBJ2-7,TGTGCCAGCAGTCCCCTTAGGGACCCCTACGAGCAGTACTTC,CASSPLRDPYEQYF
TRBV12-5,.,TRBD2,TRBJ2-5,TGTGCTAGTGGTACTAGCGGCCAAGAGACCCAGTACTTC,CASGTSGQETQYF
TRBV6-6,.,.,TRBJ1-1,TGTGCCAGCAGTTACCCACAGCTGAACACTGAAGCTTTCTTT,CASSYPQLNTEAFF
TRBV9,.,TRBD2,TRBJ2-7,TGTGCCAGCAGCGTAGGACTAGCGGGCTACGAGCAGTACTTC,CASSVGLAGYEQYF
TRBV5-4,.,.,TRBJ1-3,TGTGCCAGCAGCTTCCTCAGCGCGCCCTCTGGAAACACCATATATTTT,CASSFLSAPSGNTIYF
TRBV27,.,.,TRBJ2-7,TGTGCCAGAGGGCAATCTGCCGAGACGTCCGCGACAGGATCCTCCTACGAGCAGTACTTC,CARGQSAETSATGSSYEQYF